The clone carrying this TCR beta chain was counted between two and nine times. The antigen is undetermined. The germline V gene encodes CDR1 LGHNA and CDR2 YNFKEQ. The CDR3 is 16 amino acids. J was trimmed by 4 bases and V by 0 bases; bases with no gene match: 8. This sample is drawn from a study of beta chain features in type 1 diabetes. Study-level points and caveats: Among patients with Type 1 diabetes, TCRB CDR3s were moderately but significantly shorter in every one of the four CD4+ subsets.

Cell sorting via CD45RO/CCR7/CD25/CD127/CD95/CD27 was performed to obtain CD4+ naive, central memory, regulatory and stem cell-like memory cells. Sequencing targeted expressed TCRB transcripts, as all isolated RNA had been reverse transcribed. Produced via immunoSEQ multiplex PCR; TCRdb's table is partial and in-frame only. The table has under 300,000 clones, less than 30% seen once. The rearrangement links TRBV4-2 to TRBJ2-5, with 7 bases fitting TRBD2. This TCR was recovered from a woman under 40 with type 1 diabetes. Material: naive CD4+ T cells from blood. In DNA, the CDR3 is TGTGCCAGCAGCCAAGAGGCGGGGGACCACGCAGAGACCCAGTACTTC. Translating gives CASSQEAGDHAETQYF.